This note documents a single T cell receptor beta chain sequence. This specimen comes from a study of blood T cells in healthy people across ages. Turning to the study itself: Capturing about one barcoded beta molecule per two T cells was achieved by template switching.

Then a second PCR, running roughly 7 to 11 cycles, was carried out with a sample-barcoded 5' primer and a J-beta primer mix. TCRdb reprocessed the 5' RACE reads via MiXCR and lists one record per CDR3 protein. Altogether about 680,000 distinct CDR3 sequences are present, over 45% being singletons, with the ten largest covering about 32%. The CDR3 extends over 16 amino acids. V lost 2 bases to trimming and J lost 2 bases, with 13 bases between them. Germline values: CDR1 MDHEN, CDR2 SYDVKM. The rearrangement joins TRBV28 to TRBJ1-5; D may be TRBD1 (6 bases). The sequencing input was blood. The TCR sequence derives from a woman in her sixties in good health. CDR3: CASSLPGARGNQPQHF. Written as DNA, the CDR3 is TGTGCCAGCAGTTTACCGGGGGCGCGAGGCAATCAGCCCCAGCATTTT.